What follows are 30 T cell receptor beta chains derived from one specimen sequenced in a study of OX40 agonist ivuxolimab in advanced cancers. Using immunoSEQ multiplex PCR, the repertoire was profiled, and TCRdb retains in-frame clones only, with some absent. This sample has 35,000 to 40,000 clones; about 80% occur once, and the top ten carry more than 6.5%. The sequences come from CD4+ or CD8+ T cells sorted from blood, collected in a trial of the OX40 agonist ivuxolimab. Every receptor here comes from an adult with an advanced solid tumor such as melanoma, head and neck, liver or kidney cancer.

A note on this clone: The sample has other DNA sequences that encode this CDR3 too. The J gene is TRBJ2-2, the V gene TRBV19; no reliable D call. The V end lost 3 bases, the J end lost 6 bases, and 14 bases lay between the germline ends. The CDR3 loop spans 15 amino acids. Germline CDR1 reads LNHDA; CDR2 reads SQIVND (reference sequence). For the CDR3, the DNA is TGTGCCAGTAGTATTGGGCCCGCGAGCCCCGGGGAGCTGTTTTTT. It codes for CASSIGPASPGELFF.

The V and J genes are TRBV7-8 and TRBJ1-1; perhaps TRBD1 as D (6 bases). Looked up from germline, CDR1 is SGHVS and CDR2 is FQNEAQ. Trimming stripped 9 bases from V and 0 bases from J, with 8 bases between. The CDR3 is 12 amino acids. CDR3: CARQGMNTEAFF. CDR3 bases: TGTGCCAGACAGGGTATGAACACTGAAGCTTTCTTT.

The rearrangement joins TRBV7-8 to TRBJ2-5; D ambiguous. Germline V gene lookup returns CDR1 SGHVS and CDR2 FQNEAQ. Trimming took 4 bases from V and 5 from J, leaving 20 bases between them. CDR3 length: 16 amino acids. Here the CDR3 reads CASSSHRISRRETQYF. CDR3 in DNA: TGTGCCAGCAGCTCCCATCGGATAAGCCGACGGGAGACCCAGTACTTC.

The V call is TRBV7-8, the J call TRBJ2-4; 9 bases match TRBD2. The CDR3 contains 17 residues. Germline V gene sequence: CDR1 SGHVS, CDR2 FQNEAQ. The V segment lost 0 bases and the J segment 0 bases; nucleotides outside the gene matches: 3. CDR3 residues: CASSLASGSGAKNIQYF. The CDR3 DNA sequence: TGTGCCAGCAGCTTAGCTAGCGGGAGCGGAGCCAAAAACATTCAGTACTTC.

This chain joins TRBV5-1 and TRBJ2-7; the D gene is possibly TRBD1 (5 bases). Between the trimmed V and J ends, which lost 5 bases and 0 bases, there was a span of 12 bases. The length of the CDR3 is 14 residues. Looked up from germline, CDR1 is SGHRS and CDR2 is YFSETQ. The CDR3 loop reads CASRVRANSYEQYF. Written as DNA, the CDR3 is TGCGCCAGCAGAGTCAGGGCGAACTCCTACGAGCAGTACTTC.

V is TRBV4-1 and J is TRBJ2-1, with TRBD2 identical over 8 bases. The germline CDR1 and CDR2 sequences are MGHRA and YSYEKL. There are 14 residues in the CDR3. With V trimmed by 0 bases and J by 14 bases, 9 bases remained unmatched. CDR3 bases: TGCGCCAGCAGCCAAGAGTTCGTAGCGGGAATTAAGTTCTTC. Its protein product is CASSQEFVAGIKFF.

The V and J genes are TRBV25-1 and TRBJ1-4, with TRBD1 matching over 9 bases. The V and J ends lost 3 bases and 1 base, in that order; junction bases with no gene match: 6. The CDR3 totals 17 residues. Germline lookup yields CDR1 MGHDK and CDR2 SYGVNS. CDR3 nucleotide sequence: TGTGCCAGCAGTGAGGGGGTGGGACAGGGAACTAATGAAAAACTGTTTTTT. Protein product: CASSEGVGQGTNEKLFF.

V usage is TRBV7-2 and J usage is TRBJ2-1; D gene ambiguous. The CDR3 contains 12 residues. CDR1 SGHTA and CDR2 FQGNSA come from the germline V gene. Trimming removed 3 bases from V and 5 bases from J, with 5 bases in between. The CDR3 region is CASSFLDNEQFF. For the CDR3, the DNA is TGTGCCAGCAGCTTTCTCGACAATGAGCAGTTCTTC.

The chain uses TRBV18 and TRBJ2-7; 8 positions match TRBD2. Germline V lookup: CDR1 KGHSH, CDR2 LQKENI. The CDR3 runs 16 residues. Trimming cost V 2 bases and J 4 bases; bases outside gene matches: 10. CDR3 residues: CASSPAIAGRGYEQYF. Written as DNA, the CDR3 is TGTGCCAGCTCACCAGCCATAGCGGGGAGAGGGTACGAGCAGTACTTC.

The gene calls are TRBV18 and TRBJ2-2; 7 nucleotides align to TRBD1. J was trimmed by 0 bases and V by 6 bases; bases with no gene match: 10. From germline, CDR1 is KGHSH and CDR2 LQKENI. The CDR3 extends over 17 amino acids. CDR3 sequence (DNA): TGTGCCAGCTCGGAAAACATGCAGGGGGCGAACACCGGGGAGCTGTTTTTT. Its translation: CASSENMQGANTGELFF.

V is TRBV2 and J is TRBJ1-4, with 7 bases fitting TRBD1. This CDR3 region has 15 residues. Losses at the gene ends were 5 bases for V and 4 bases for J; bases not matched to a gene: 7. CDR1 and CDR2 (germline): SNHLY, FYNNEI. CDR3 residues: CASSTDRDLNEKLFF. The CDR3 bases are TGTGCCAGCAGTACTGACAGGGACCTTAATGAAAAACTGTTTTTT.

The rearrangement joins TRBV9 to TRBJ2-7, with D possibly being TRBD1 (5 bases). The V end was cut by 0 bases, the J end by 0 bases, with 7 bases between. The CDR3 is 14 residues long. Germline V gene lookup returns CDR1 SGDLS and CDR2 YYNGEE. CDR3 nucleotides: TGTGCCAGCAGCGTAGGGACAATCTCCTACGAGCAGTACTTC. This sequence encodes CASSVGTISYEQYF. The whole variable domain, remainder taken from reference TRBV9 and TRBJ2-7, is DSGVTQTPKHLITATGQRVTLRCSPRSGDLSVYWYQQSLDQGLQFLIQYYNGEERAKGNILERFSAQQFPDLHSELNLSSLELGDSALYFCASSVGTISYEQYFGPGTRLTVT.

This clone has just one count. The rearrangement uses TRBV18 and TRBJ1-4, with D perhaps TRBD1 (5 bases). The CDR3 length is 14 residues. Trimming took off 5 bases at V and 12 bases at J, with 19 bases between the two ends. CDR1 KGHSH and CDR2 LQKENI come from the germline V gene. The chain's CDR3 is CASSSRRGLKELFF. The CDR3 nucleotides are TGTGCCAGCTCATCCCGTCGGGGGTTGAAAGAACTGTTTTTT.

The CDR3 protein is CSVAGEAAGTDTQYF. Written as DNA, the CDR3 is TGCAGCGTTGCAGGGGAGGCGGCTGGCACAGATACGCAGTATTTT. V usage is TRBV29-1 and J usage is TRBJ2-3, with D perhaps TRBD1 or TRBD2 (6 bases each). The CDR3 extends over 15 amino acids. Trimming stripped 4 bases from V and 1 base from J, with 15 bases between. CDR1 SQVTM and CDR2 ANQGSEA come from the germline V gene.

The chain couples TRBV2 to TRBJ2-7, with TRBD1 as a possible D gene (6 bases). Germline CDR1 and CDR2: SNHLY and FYNNEI. The CDR3 has 14 amino acids. V was clipped by 8 bases and J by 0 bases, with 14 bases between them. CDR3 in DNA: TGTGCCAGCTCGGGACAAACATTCTCCTACGAGCAGTACTTC. Residues: CASSGQTFSYEQYF.

The chain links TRBV5-1 to TRBJ2-5; TRBD1 might be the D (6 bases). CDR3 length equals 15 residues. Germline CDR1 reads SGHRS; CDR2 reads YFSETQ. Trimming took 4 bases from V and 7 from J, leaving 20 bases between them. CDR3 protein: CASSPDSHSFGTQYF. The DNA of the CDR3 is TGCGCCAGCAGCCCGGACAGCCATAGCTTTGGGACCCAGTACTTC.

V usage is TRBV18 and J usage is TRBJ1-2; unclear D gene. The CDR3 runs to 14 residues. From germline, CDR1 is KGHSH and CDR2 LQKENI. V lost 3 bases, J lost 2 bases, and 10 bases lay in between. The CDR3 bases are TGTGCCAGCTCACCCTACGACGGAAACTATGGCTACACCTTC. It encodes CASSPYDGNYGYTF.

The chain links TRBV5-1 to TRBJ2-3, with 8 bases aligning to TRBD1. The CDR3 length is 14 residues. Germline assignment: CDR1 SGHRS and CDR2 YFSETQ. J gave up 6 bases and V 5 bases, and 8 bases lay outside the gene matches. CDR3 residues: CASSEGQGADTQYF. The CDR3 DNA reads as TGCGCCAGCAGTGAAGGGCAGGGGGCTGATACGCAGTATTTT. The full variable domain, in which reference TRBV5-1 and TRBJ2-3 provide the parts outside the CDR3, is KAGVTQTPRYLIKTRGQQVTLSCSPISGHRSVSWYQQTPGQGLQFLFEYFSETQRNKGNFPGRFSGRQFSNSRSEMNVSTLELGDSALYLCASSEGQGADTQYFGPGTRLTVL.

In DNA form, the CDR3 reads TGTGCCAGCAGCCCGGGACTCCTAATGAGGGCCGGGGAGCTGTTTTTT. Protein sequence: CASSPGLLMRAGELFF. The chain combines TRBV5-8 with TRBJ2-2; the D gene is possibly TRBD2 (6 bases). V lost 4 bases and J 6 bases, leaving 19 bases between the germline ends. CDR3 length: 16 residues. CDR1 and CDR2 (germline): SGHTS, YDEGEE.

V gene TRBV30 combines with J gene TRBJ1-3; 8 bases match TRBD1. Losses at the gene ends were 5 bases for V and 0 bases for J; bases not matched to a gene: 21. Germline-derived CDR1 and CDR2 are GTSNPN and SVGIG (reference sequence). CDR3 length: 20 residues. The CDR3 DNA reads TGTGCCTGGGGGAGACAGGGGACTCTTCTATATTTAAGCTCTGGAAACACCATATATTTT. Encoded protein: CAWGRQGTLLYLSSGNTIYF.

The rearrangement joins TRBV6-6 to TRBJ2-2; D is unclear. In germline, CDR1 is MNHNY, CDR2 SVGAGI (reference sequence). V was clipped by 6 bases and J by 5 bases, with 7 bases between them. The CDR3 runs 12 residues. The CDR3 here is CASSLVTGELFF. The CDR3 DNA is TGTGCCAGCAGCCTAGTTACCGGGGAGCTGTTTTTT.

CDR3 nucleotide sequence: TGCAGCGCCTGGAGGGGCGGGGGGACCCAGTACTTC. This gives the protein CSAWRGGGTQYF. The chain is built from TRBV29-1 and TRBJ2-5; 7 bases are a match to TRBD2. CDR1 and CDR2 from the germline V gene are SQVTM and ANQGSEA. The CDR3 is 12 amino acids. After removal of 7 bases from V and 7 bases from J, the junction contained 9 bases not matched to a gene.

This chain connects TRBV15 to TRBJ2-4, with D possibly matching TRBD2 (6 bases). This CDR3 has 16 residues. V was shortened by 0 bases and J by 2 bases, with 11 bases between the two germline ends. In germline, CDR1 is LNHNV, CDR2 YYDKDF (reference sequence). The CDR3: CATSREVGTSKNIQYF. The DNA of the CDR3 is TGTGCCACCAGCAGAGAGGTCGGGACTTCCAAAAACATTCAGTACTTC. The full variable domain, its missing parts supplied by reference TRBV15 and TRBJ2-4, is DAMVIQNPRYQVTQFGKPVTLSCSQTLNHNVMYWYQQKSSQAPKLLFHYYDKDFNNEADTPDNFQSRRPNTSFCFLDIRSPGLGDTAMYLCATSREVGTSKNIQYFGAGTRLSVL.

The genes are TRBV5-1 and TRBJ1-5; perhaps TRBD1 as D (5 bases). The germline gives CDR1 SGHRS, CDR2 YFSETQ. V was shortened by 1 base and J by 5 bases, with 13 bases between the two germline ends. CDR3 length equals 15 residues. DNA for the CDR3: TGCGCCAGCAGCTTGTTAGCAGGGACGGATCAGCCCCAGCATTTT. The encoded protein is CASSLLAGTDQPQHF.

The chain joins TRBV12-5 to TRBJ2-7; weak D call: TRBD2 (5 bases). Trimming shortened V by 4 bases and J by 0 bases, and 10 bases separated the two germline ends. CDR1 and CDR2 from the germline V gene are LGHNT and FRNRAP. The CDR3 runs to 14 residues. The CDR3 bases are TGTGCTAGTGGTTCCAACGGGAACTCCTACGAGCAGTACTTC. As protein: CASGSNGNSYEQYF. Based on the CDR3 plus reference TRBV12-5 and TRBJ2-7, the full variable domain is DARVTQTPRHKVTEMGQEVTMRCQPILGHNTVFWYRQTMMQGLELLAYFRNRAPLDDSGMPKDRFSAEMPDATLATLKIQPSEPRDSAVYFCASGSNGNSYEQYFGPGTRLTVT.

The chain recombines TRBV6-5 with TRBJ1-1; D not certain. V lost 3 bases to trimming and J lost 8 bases, with 10 bases between them. The CDR3 sequence is 12 residues long. In germline, CDR1 is MNHEY, CDR2 SVGAGI. The CDR3 reads CASSYSGAEAFF. In DNA form, the CDR3 reads TGTGCCAGCAGTTATTCGGGCGCGGAAGCTTTCTTT.

The chain employs TRBV30 and TRBJ1-5, with D unclear. Per germline, CDR1 GTSNPN and CDR2 SVGIG (reference sequence). This CDR3 is built from 17 residues. V was pared by 1 base and J by 2 bases, with 18 bases between. The CDR3: CAWSAWPTLYGNQPQHF. In DNA, the CDR3 is TGTGCCTGGAGTGCGTGGCCGACGCTCTATGGCAATCAGCCCCAGCATTTT.

This rearrangement joins TRBV11-2 to TRBJ1-2; D not resolved. The V and J ends lost 1 base and 2 bases respectively, with 8 bases between them. This CDR3 spans 14 amino acids. CDR1 is SGHAT and CDR2 is FQNNGV in the germline V gene. CDR3: CASSLVLANYGYTF. CDR3 sequence (DNA): TGTGCCAGCAGCTTAGTCCTTGCCAACTATGGCTACACCTTC. Supplemented by reference TRBV11-2 and TRBJ1-2, the full variable domain reads EAGVAQSPRYKIIEKRQSVAFWCNPISGHATLYWYQQILGQGPKLLIQFQNNGVVDDSQLPKDRFSAERLKGVDSTLKIQPAKLEDSAVYLCASSLVLANYGYTFGSGTRLTVV.

The genes are TRBV10-2 and TRBJ1-1; the match to TRBD1 covers 12 bases. Germline V lookup: CDR1 WSHSY, CDR2 SAAADI. This CDR3 has 14 amino acids. The trim removed 6 bases at V and 3 bases at J, leaving 2 bases unmatched. Here the CDR3 reads CASRGTGGYTEAFF. As DNA, the CDR3 is TGCGCCAGCAGAGGGACAGGGGGCTACACTGAAGCTTTCTTT.

The chain joins TRBV9 to TRBJ1-1, with a tentative D call TRBD1 (6 bases). The CDR3 spans 15 residues. Germline CDR1 and CDR2: SGDLS and YYNGEE. V was cut by 0 bases and J by 0 bases, with 9 bases left in between. The CDR3 loop reads CASSVGQGLNTEAFF. In DNA, the CDR3 is TGTGCCAGCAGCGTAGGTCAGGGGCTGAACACTGAAGCTTTCTTT.